The source of this TCR beta chain is a study of T and B cells in COVID-19 patients. Study-wide context: Peripheral blood came from COVID-19 patients with active infection or after recovery. General study findings and limits: Active COVID-19 showed highly clonal TRB repertoires; recovery showed diversity and richness above healthy donors. Symptomatic-phase blood samples from mildly ill patients and early samples from severe cases were scarce.

BIOMED2 TRB-A/B primer pools were used in multiplex TRB PCR. TCRdb called the multiplex PCR reads again in MiXCR, with one record for every CDR3 protein. The sample consists of 9,500 to 13,000 distinct CDR3 sequences, about 30% of them appearing once. Within the sample, this clonotype is medium-sized. As yet, its antigen is unknown. Each TRB amplification used roughly 220-550 ng of genomic DNA from blood. The germline V gene encodes CDR1 LNHDA and CDR2 SQIVND (reference sequence). The CDR3 spans 14 residues. V lost 4 bases to trimming and J lost 5 bases, with 14 bases between them. The clonotype originates from a human donor with active COVID-19. V gene TRBV19 combines with J gene TRBJ1-2, with D unclear. Material: blood. CDR3 DNA: TGTGCCAGTAGTACGGCAGGCGGTGGATATGGCTACACCTTC. Translating it yields CASSTAGGGYGYTF.